The sequence of this TCR beta chain was determined in a study of blood T cells in healthy people across ages. A second roughly 6 to 11 cycle PCR used barcoded and J-beta primers. TCRdb re-called the 5' RACE reads with MiXCR, one entry per CDR3 protein. The sample includes about 1,500,000 distinct CDR3 sequences, 42% seen only once; the top ten take 7% to 9.5%. This clonotype has a handful of counts. This TCR was sampled from a woman younger than 30 in good health. Material: blood.

The CDR3 DNA sequence: TGTGCCACCTCCGGGGACTACGAGCAGTACTTC. It yields the protein CATSGDYEQYF. V gene TRBV7-9 combines with J gene TRBJ2-7, with D possibly matching TRBD2 (5 bases). The CDR3 is made up of 11 amino acids. Trimming took off 10 bases at V and 3 bases at J, with 10 bases between the two ends. CDR1 is SEHNR, CDR2 FQNEAQ, per germline (reference sequence).